This T cell receptor beta chain was identified in a study of CD8+CD57+ T cells in acquired aplastic anemia. The overall study: Each DNA sample taken from sorted CD4+ and CD8+ cells came to 3 to 4 ug on average.

CD8+CD57+ cell expansion, shown by flow cytometry, had occurred in the patients selected for sequencing. All patients had severe acquired aplastic anemia. The germline gives CDR1 MNHEY, CDR2 SVGAGI. Trimming at V came to 1 base and at J to 6 bases, leaving 3 bases not matched to a gene. This CDR3 contains 14 residues. This clonotype was found many times. Genomic DNA templated the TCR beta VDJ and CDR3 profiling. TCRdb redid the calling of the reads with MiXCR, one entry per CDR3 protein. The sample holds 150,000 to 200,000 distinct CDR3 sequences, 45% to 50% seen once. The source of this sequence is a human donor with aplastic anemia. The chain employs TRBV6-5 and TRBJ1-2; 9 bases fit TRBD1. Specimen: sorted CD4+, CD8+, or CD8+CD57+ T cells (not recorded which) from PBMCs. The CDR3, as DNA: TGTGCCAGCAGTTACTTAACAGGGGGCGATGGCTACACCTTC. Translating gives CASSYLTGGDGYTF.